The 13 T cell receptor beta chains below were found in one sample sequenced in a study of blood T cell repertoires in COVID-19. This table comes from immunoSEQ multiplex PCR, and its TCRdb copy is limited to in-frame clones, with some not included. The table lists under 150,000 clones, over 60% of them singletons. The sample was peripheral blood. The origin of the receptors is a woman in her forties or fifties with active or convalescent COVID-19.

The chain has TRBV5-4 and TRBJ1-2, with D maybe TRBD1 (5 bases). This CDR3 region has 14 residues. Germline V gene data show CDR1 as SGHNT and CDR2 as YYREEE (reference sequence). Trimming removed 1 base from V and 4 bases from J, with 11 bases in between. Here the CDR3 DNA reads TGTGCCAGCAGCTTGTCAGGAGGGACCTATGGCTACACCTTC. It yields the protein CASSLSGGTYGYTF.

CDR3 DNA: TGTGCCAGATTCCCACTATTGGACAGTAGCCTCAACACTGAAGCTTTCTTT. Its translation: CARFPLLDSSLNTEAFF. The rearrangement joins TRBV27 to TRBJ1-1; D possibly corresponds to TRBD1 (6 bases). CDR1 and CDR2 (germline): MNHEY, SMNVEV (reference sequence). The V gene lost 9 bases and the J gene lost 2 bases, with 25 bases spanning the gap. This CDR3 has 17 residues.

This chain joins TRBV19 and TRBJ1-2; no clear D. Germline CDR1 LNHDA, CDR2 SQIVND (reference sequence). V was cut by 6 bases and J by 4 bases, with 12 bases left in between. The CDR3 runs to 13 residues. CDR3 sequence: CASRTDGSYGYTF. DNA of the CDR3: TGTGCCAGTAGGACTGACGGCAGCTATGGCTACACCTTC.

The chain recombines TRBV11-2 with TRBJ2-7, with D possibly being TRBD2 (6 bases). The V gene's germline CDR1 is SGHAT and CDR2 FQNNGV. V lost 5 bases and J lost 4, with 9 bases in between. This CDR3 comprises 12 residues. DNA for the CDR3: TGTGCCAGCAGCAGGGGACTGTACGAGCAGTACTTC. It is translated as CASSRGLYEQYF.

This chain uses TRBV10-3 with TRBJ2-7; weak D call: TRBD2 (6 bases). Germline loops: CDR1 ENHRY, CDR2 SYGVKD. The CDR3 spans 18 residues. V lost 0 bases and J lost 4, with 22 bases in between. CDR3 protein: CAISESQGGRLGRYEQYF. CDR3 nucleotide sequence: TGTGCCATCAGTGAGTCTCAGGGAGGTCGGCTAGGTCGGTACGAGCAGTACTTC.

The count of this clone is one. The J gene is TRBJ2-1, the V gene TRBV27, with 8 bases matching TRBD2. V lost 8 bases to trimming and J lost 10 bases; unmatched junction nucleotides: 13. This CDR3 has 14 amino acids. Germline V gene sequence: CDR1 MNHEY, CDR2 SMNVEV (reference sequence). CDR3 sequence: CASLSLAGGGEQFF. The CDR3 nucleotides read TGTGCCAGCCTGAGCCTAGCGGGCGGAGGGGAGCAGTTCTTC.

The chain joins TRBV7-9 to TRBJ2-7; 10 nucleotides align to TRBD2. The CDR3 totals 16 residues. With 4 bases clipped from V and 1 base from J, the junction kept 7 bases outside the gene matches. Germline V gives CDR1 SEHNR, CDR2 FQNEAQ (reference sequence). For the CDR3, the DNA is TGTGCCAGCAGCTCCCGAGGTAGCGGGGGGTCCTACGAGCAGTACTTC. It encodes CASSSRGSGGSYEQYF.

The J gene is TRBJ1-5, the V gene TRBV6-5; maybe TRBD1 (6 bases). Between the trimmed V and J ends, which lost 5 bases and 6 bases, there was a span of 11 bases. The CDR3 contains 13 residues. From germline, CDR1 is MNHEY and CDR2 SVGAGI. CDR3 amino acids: CASSRGASQPQHF. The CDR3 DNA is TGTGCCAGCAGTCGGGGGGCGAGTCAGCCCCAGCATTTT.

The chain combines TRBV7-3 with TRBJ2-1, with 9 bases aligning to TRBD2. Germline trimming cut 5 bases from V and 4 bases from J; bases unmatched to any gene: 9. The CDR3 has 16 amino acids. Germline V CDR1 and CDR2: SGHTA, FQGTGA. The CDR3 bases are TGTGCCAGCAGCCCTGTAGCGGGAGCGGGTTACAATGAGCAGTTCTTC. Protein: CASSPVAGAGYNEQFF.

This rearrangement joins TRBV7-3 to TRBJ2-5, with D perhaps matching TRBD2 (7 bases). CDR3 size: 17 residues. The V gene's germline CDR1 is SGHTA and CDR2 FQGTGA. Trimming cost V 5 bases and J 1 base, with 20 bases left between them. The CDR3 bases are TGTGCCAGCAGCCCGCTAGGGGGAGGGCCTCCCCAAGAGACCCAGTACTTC. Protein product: CASSPLGGGPPQETQYF.

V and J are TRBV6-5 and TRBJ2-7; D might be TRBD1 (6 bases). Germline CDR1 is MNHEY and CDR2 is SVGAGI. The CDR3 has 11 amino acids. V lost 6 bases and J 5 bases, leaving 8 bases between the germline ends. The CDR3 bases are TGTGCCAGCAGGAGGGGGAACGAGCAGTACTTC. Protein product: CASRRGNEQYF.

CDR3 DNA: TGTGCCAGCAGTCCACTAAAGGGGGACACTGAAGCTTTCTTT. It specifies CASSPLKGDTEAFF. The rearrangement joins TRBV6-6 to TRBJ1-1, with D perhaps TRBD1 (6 bases). Trimming shortened V by 5 bases and J by 3 bases, and 13 bases separated the two germline ends. Per germline, CDR1 MNHNY and CDR2 SVGAGI (reference sequence). The CDR3 contains 14 residues.

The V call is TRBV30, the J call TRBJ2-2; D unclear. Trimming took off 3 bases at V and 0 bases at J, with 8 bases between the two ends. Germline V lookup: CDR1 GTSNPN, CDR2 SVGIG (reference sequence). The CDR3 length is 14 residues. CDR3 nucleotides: TGTGCCTGGAGGTACAGTTCGAACACCGGGGAGCTGTTTTTT. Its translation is CAWRYSSNTGELFF.